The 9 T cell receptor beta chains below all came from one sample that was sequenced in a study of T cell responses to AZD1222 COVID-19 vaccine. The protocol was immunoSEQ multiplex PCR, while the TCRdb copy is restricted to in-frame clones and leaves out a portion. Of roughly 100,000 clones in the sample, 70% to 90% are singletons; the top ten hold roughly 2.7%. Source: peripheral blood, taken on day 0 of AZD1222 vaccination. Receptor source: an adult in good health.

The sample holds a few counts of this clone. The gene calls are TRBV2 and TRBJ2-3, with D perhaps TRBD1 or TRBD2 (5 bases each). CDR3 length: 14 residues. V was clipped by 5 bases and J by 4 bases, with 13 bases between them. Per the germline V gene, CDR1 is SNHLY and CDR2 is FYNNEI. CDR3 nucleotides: TGTGCCAGCAGTATAGGGACGGCTTCAGATACGCAGTATTTT. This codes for CASSIGTASDTQYF.

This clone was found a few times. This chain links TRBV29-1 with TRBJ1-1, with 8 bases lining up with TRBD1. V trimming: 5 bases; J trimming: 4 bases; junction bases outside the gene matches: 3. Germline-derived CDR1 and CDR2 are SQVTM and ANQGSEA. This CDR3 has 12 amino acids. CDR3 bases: TGCAGCGTTAACAGGGGGGGCACTGAAGCTTTCTTT. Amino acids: CSVNRGGTEAFF.

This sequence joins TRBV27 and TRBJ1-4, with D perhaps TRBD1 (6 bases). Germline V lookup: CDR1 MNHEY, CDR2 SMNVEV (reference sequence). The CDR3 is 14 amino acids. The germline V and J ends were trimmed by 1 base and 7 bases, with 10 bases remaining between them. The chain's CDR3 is CASSLLGAGEKLFF. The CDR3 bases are TGTGCCAGCAGTTTATTGGGGGCAGGTGAAAAACTGTTTTTT.

The CDR3 is CSASSSGGAEYNEQFF. DNA of the CDR3: TGCAGTGCTAGTAGTAGCGGGGGGGCCGAATACAATGAGCAGTTCTTC. This chain joins TRBV20-1 and TRBJ2-1, with TRBD2 matching over 11 bases. Trimming cost V 3 bases and J 4 bases; bases outside gene matches: 8. CDR3 length: 16 amino acids. Germline loops: CDR1 DFQATT, CDR2 SNEGSKA (reference sequence).

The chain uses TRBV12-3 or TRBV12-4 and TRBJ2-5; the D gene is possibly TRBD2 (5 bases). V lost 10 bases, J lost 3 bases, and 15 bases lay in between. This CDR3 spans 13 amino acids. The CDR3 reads CATSALAEETQYF. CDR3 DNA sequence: TGTGCCACCTCTGCCCTAGCTGAAGAGACCCAGTACTTC.

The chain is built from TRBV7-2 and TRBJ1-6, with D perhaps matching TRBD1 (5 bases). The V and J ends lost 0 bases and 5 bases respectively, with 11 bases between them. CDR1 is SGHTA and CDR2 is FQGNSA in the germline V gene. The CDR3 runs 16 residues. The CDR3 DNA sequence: TGTACCAGCAGCTTAGCGGGGAGGGGAAATAATTCACCCCTCCACTTT. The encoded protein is CTSSLAGRGNNSPLHF.

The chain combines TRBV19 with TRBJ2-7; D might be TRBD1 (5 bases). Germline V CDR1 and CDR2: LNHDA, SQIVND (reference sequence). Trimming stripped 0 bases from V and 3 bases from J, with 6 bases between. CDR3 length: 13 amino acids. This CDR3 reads CASSIDDSYEQYF. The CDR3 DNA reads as TGTGCCAGTAGTATAGATGACAGCTACGAGCAGTACTTC.

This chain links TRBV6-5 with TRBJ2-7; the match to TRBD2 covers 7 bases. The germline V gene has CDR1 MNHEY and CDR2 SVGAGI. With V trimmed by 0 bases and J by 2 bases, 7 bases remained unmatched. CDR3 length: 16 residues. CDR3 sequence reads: CASSYSGRVSPYEQYF. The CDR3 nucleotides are TGTGCCAGCAGTTACTCGGGGAGGGTCTCCCCCTACGAGCAGTACTTC.

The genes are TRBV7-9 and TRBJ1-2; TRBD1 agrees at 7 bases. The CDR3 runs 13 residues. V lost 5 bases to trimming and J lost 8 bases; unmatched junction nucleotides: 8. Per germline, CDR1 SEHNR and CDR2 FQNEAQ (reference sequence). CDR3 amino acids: CASSQTGMQGYTF. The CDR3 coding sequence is TGTGCCAGCAGCCAGACAGGGATGCAGGGCTACACCTTC.